Reported below is one TCR beta chain. The antigen remains unidentified. This sample stems from a study of monozygotic twins with cystic fibrosis. Only in-frame clones appear in the TCRdb table, and some are missing; sequencing was by immunoSEQ multiplex PCR. The sample has over 30,000 clones; about 89% are singletons. This CDR3 has 16 amino acids. The germline V and J ends were trimmed by 7 bases and 6 bases, with 24 bases remaining between them. In germline, CDR1 is MNHEY, CDR2 SMNVEV (reference sequence). Overall study results and limits: Nucleotide-identical clonotype sharing was significantly higher within monozygotic CF twin pairs than between unrelated CF individuals. Shared CDR3 numbers were not associated with age, concordance or severity.

This TCR was recovered from a boy aged 2-9 years with cystic fibrosis. Specimen: blood. The rearrangement links TRBV27 to TRBJ1-2, with D tentatively TRBD1 (6 bases). CDR3 bases: TGTGCCAGCAACAGGAGGGGAGGGGGGAACTATGATGGCTACACCTTC. This translates into CASNRRGGGNYDGYTF.